The clone carrying this TCR beta chain was recorded once. No antigen is known for it. TCRdb's copy holds only in-frame clones and misses some; the assay was immunoSEQ multiplex PCR. This table holds approximately 78,000 clones, 86% found once. The record originates from a study of OX40 agonist ivuxolimab in advanced cancers. In the study overall: Three patients responded partially, comprising one with hepatocellular carcinoma and two with cutaneous melanoma.

Findings and caveats of the study: Doses of 0.1 to 3.0 mg/kg were accompanied by clonal expansion of CD4+ and CD8+ blood T cells by week 6. CD8+ T cells averaged more expanded clones than CD4+.

The V segment lost 5 bases and the J segment 1 base; nucleotides outside the gene matches: 12. CDR3 length equals 17 residues. CDR1 and CDR2 from the germline V gene are SGHNT and YENEEA. The chain uses TRBV11-3 and TRBJ2-7, with TRBD1 identical over 9 bases. The receptor comes from an adult with an advanced solid tumor such as melanoma, head and neck, liver or kidney cancer. The sequenced sample was CD4+ or CD8+ T cells sorted from blood, obtained in a trial of the OX40 agonist ivuxolimab. The CDR3: CASSLGVTGGASYEQYF. The CDR3 DNA sequence: TGTGCCAGCAGCCTAGGAGTTACAGGGGGCGCTTCCTACGAGCAGTACTTC. The complete variable domain, with remaining parts taken from reference TRBV11-3 and TRBJ2-7, reads EAGVVQSPRYKIIEKKQPVAFWCNPISGHNTLYWYLQNLGQGPELLIRYENEEAVDDSQLPKDRFSAERLKGVDSTLKIQPAELGDSAVYLCASSLGVTGGASYEQYFGPGTRLTVT.